This T cell receptor beta chain was obtained from a study of T cells in Graves' hyperthyroidism and ophthalmopathy (dated by TCRdb to about 2019). Looking at the study overall: Peripheral blood samples were taken at initial diagnosis, before any treatment was given. A discovery cohort of approximately 97 patients, 43 with Graves' ophthalmopathy and 55 to 60 with stable Graves' hyperthyroidism, was used to find distinguishing TCR V-J signatures. An independent validation cohort of fewer than 20 hyperthyroidism patients and about 15 patients who later progressed to ophthalmopathy tested prospective prediction of ophthalmopathy. The 95 to 100 discovery patients were randomly divided into training and test sets at a 7:3 ratio. In about 6 Graves' hyperthyroidism patients, the study also compared T-cell repertoires from thyroid tissue with T-cell repertoires from blood. After blood sampling, hyperthyroidism patients were treated with methimazole at a starting dose of 30 mg daily, and ophthalmopathy patients were treated with high-dose intravenous methylprednisolone. According to the paper, TCR Vbeta CDR3 sequencing was carried out on 135 peripheral blood samples, which came from over 40 ophthalmopathy, 80 or so hyperthyroidism and some 17 progressor patients. Broader findings and caveats from the paper: During validation, the model predicted progression to ophthalmopathy a median of about 6.3 months ahead of onset, with around 70% sensitivity and about 72% specificity. In cross-validation, a model built on a 13 V-J signature told ophthalmopathy apart from stable hyperthyroidism with 85% to 90% sensitivity and about 81% specificity, and in testing the same model reached 80%/75%. Most expanded thyroid clonotypes (frequency above 0.001) were also detected in blood, a finding suggesting that blood repertoires may reflect thyroid immune responses. No statistical method was used to fix the sample size in advance, and group allocation was not hidden from the investigators.

The TCR beta CDR3 regions were amplified from RNA transcripts. The TCR CDR3 was subjected to a first round of RT-PCR using the HTBI primer set and the Qiagen OneStep RT-PCR kit. The libraries were constructed in a second round of multiplex PCR and then size-selected and purified. Sequencing of the libraries was done on an Illumina HiSeq2000 using paired-end 100 bp reads. Regarding the original processing steps: SOAPnuke was used to process the raw data, throwing out any read that contained adapters or uncalled bases, had a mean Phred below 15, or lacked an exact constant-primer or identifier match. High-quality paired reads were merged with COPE v1.2.5, and unique nucleotide sequences were defined as clonotypes. MiTCR v1.1 was used to align clonotypes to the IMGT TRBV, TRBD and TRBJ reference segments. Analysis was restricted to V-J combinations with a frequency above 0.0001, which covered about 99% of repertoires. The TCS score was defined as the ratio of F50 (clonal expansion) to E x V (chaos), calculated using BLOSUM62-based TCRdist between CDR3 peptides within each V-J. Welch's t-statistics and random forest reduced some 510 V-J features to fewer than 15, which were used in a naive Bayes classifier (R e1071). The Morisita-Horn index was used to measure how similar the thyroid and blood repertoires were. Starting from the raw public reads, TCRdb applied fastp trimming at Q25, assembled clones with MiXCR and retained in-frame beta chains. Merged by CDR3 protein, the rows form single entries marked with the most common genes and DNA. TCRdb's processing, not the study's, gives the V and J calls here. Present in this sample are 35,000 or so distinct CDR3 sequences, roughly half of which were seen just once. The ten biggest clones cover roughly 15% of the sample.

There are many counts of this clonotype. Which antigen it targets is not known. A much larger clone differs by one base, so this may be a read error. CDR1 is given as SEHNR and CDR2 as FQNEAQ, both from the germline V gene (reference sequence). From its cysteine to its phenylalanine, the CDR3 spans 17 amino acids. Only the CDR3 portion is preserved as DNA: 51 bases, with reading frame beginning at the first base. Moderately to severely active disease, a Clinical Activity Score of at least 3, a NOSPECS grade of at least 4, and a duration under 3 months were present in ophthalmopathy patients. Any patient with an uncontrolled infection, another autoimmune disease, pregnancy or lactation was excluded. Diagnoses were based on clinical symptoms, serum thyroxine and TRAb, thyroid ultrasound and orbital computed tomography. PBMCs were separated from about 10 ml of fresh peripheral blood using Ficoll-Paque density gradient centrifugation. Total RNA was extracted with Trizol reagent, and quality was checked on an Agilent 2100 Bioanalyzer.

The sequence was collected from a man aged 40-50 years with Graves' ophthalmopathy. The sequencing sample was made of blood. The rearranged segments are TRBV7-9 and TRBJ2-1; the D segment could be TRBD2, given 5 matching bases. For the CDR3, the sequence is CASSHVTAGPKRNAQFF. In nucleotides, the sequence is TGTGCCAGCAGCCATGTTACCGCGGGCCCGAAGAGAAATGCGCAGTTCTTC.